This record concerns one T cell receptor beta chain sequence. As handled by the study authors: Nucleated cell counts were estimated from reference gene primer amplification. Profiling relied on immunoSEQ multiplex PCR, and the TCRdb table lists in-frame clones only, not all of them. V and J calls and clone size are copied from that table; D and trimming were computed from the DNA. The table lists some 330,000 clones, 88% of them singletons, with approximately 4% in the top ten. These data originate in a study of blood T cell repertoires in COVID-19. In the study overall: Samples of COVID-19 (acute and convalescent) were obtained from the United States, Italy and Spain. PBMCs, B-cell-depleted T cells, or T cells were the source of the cDNA or gDNA that made up the material.

The CDR3 loop spans 13 amino acids. Germline loops: CDR1 MGHDK, CDR2 SYGVNS. Trimming removed 3 bases from V and 9 bases from J, with 15 bases in between. The sequenced sample consisted of peripheral blood. This chain links TRBV25-1 with TRBJ2-7; unclear D gene. This sequence originates from a woman in her fifties or sixties with active or convalescent COVID-19. The CDR3: CASSESIPLRQYF. The DNA for the CDR3 is TGTGCCAGCAGTGAGTCGATACCCCTAAGGCAGTACTTC.